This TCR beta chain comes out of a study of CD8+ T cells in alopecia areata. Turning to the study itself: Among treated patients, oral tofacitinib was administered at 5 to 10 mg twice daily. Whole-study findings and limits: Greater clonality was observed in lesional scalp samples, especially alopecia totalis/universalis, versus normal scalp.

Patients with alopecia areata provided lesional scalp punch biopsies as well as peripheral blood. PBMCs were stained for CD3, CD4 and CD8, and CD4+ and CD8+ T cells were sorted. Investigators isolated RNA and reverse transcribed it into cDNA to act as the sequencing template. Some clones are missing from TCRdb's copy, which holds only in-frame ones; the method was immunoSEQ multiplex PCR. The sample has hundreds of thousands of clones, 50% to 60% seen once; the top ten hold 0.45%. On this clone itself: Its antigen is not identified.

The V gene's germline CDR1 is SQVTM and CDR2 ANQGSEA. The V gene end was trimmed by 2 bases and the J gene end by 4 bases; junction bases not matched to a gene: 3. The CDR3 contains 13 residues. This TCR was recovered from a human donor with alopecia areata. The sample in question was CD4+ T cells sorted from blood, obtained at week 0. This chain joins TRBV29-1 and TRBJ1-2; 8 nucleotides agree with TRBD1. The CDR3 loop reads CSVEPGQGYGYTF. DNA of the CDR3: TGCAGCGTTGAACCCGGACAGGGCTATGGCTACACCTTC.